These T cell receptor beta chains were read from a single sample in a study of blood T cell repertoires in COVID-19. Assay used: immunoSEQ multiplex PCR; TCRdb lists only in-frame clones, some missing. The table records approximately 190,000 clones, 70% to 85% of them present only once. The sample comprised peripheral blood. These receptors were obtained from a human donor with acute or convalescent COVID-19. The donor label of this sample is uncertain. CDR3s include the opening cysteine and the closing phenylalanine or tryptophan. A D gene is named only where the DNA matches it firmly. A clone size is listed for some rows: how often the clone was seen (once, few, many), or a class if it is expanded.

v_call	clone_size	d_call	j_call	cdr3_aa	cdr3_nt
TRBV6-5	-	TRBD1	TRBJ1-2	CASSNRGINYGYTF	TGTGCCAGCAGTAACAGGGGTATTAACTATGGCTACACCTTC
TRBV18	many	-	TRBJ2-7	CASSPNLQGSGEQYF	TGTGCCAGCTCACCTAACCTTCAGGGGTCTGGCGAGCAGTACTTC
TRBV6-5	-	TRBD1	TRBJ2-3	CASNRDSSTDTQYF	TGTGCCAGCAACCGGGACAGCAGCACAGATACGCAGTATTTT
TRBV15	-	-	TRBJ1-5	CATSGGGGAVPQHF	TGTGCCACCAGCGGCGGCGGGGGGGCTGTTCCCCAGCATTTT
TRBV5-4	once	TRBD1	TRBJ2-7	CASSFPRGTSSYEQYF	TGTGCCAGCAGCTTTCCCAGGGGGACAAGCTCCTACGAGCAGTACTTC
TRBV19	-	-	TRBJ2-2	CASGSRRTGELFF	TGTGCCAGCGGGTCTCGGAGGACCGGGGAGCTGTTTTTT
TRBV7-2	-	TRBD1	TRBJ2-2	CASSVTGAVTGELFF	TGTGCCAGCAGTGTTACAGGGGCGGTCACCGGGGAGCTGTTTTTT
TRBV24-1	few	TRBD1	TRBJ2-1	CATSERQGRGQFF	TGTGCCACCAGTGAGAGACAGGGCAGGGGGCAGTTCTTC
TRBV28	-	-	TRBJ1-1	CASNVRSENTEAFF	TGTGCCAGCAACGTTCGGAGTGAGAACACTGAAGCTTTCTTT
TRBV5-8	once	TRBD1	TRBJ1-4	CASTAGTGGREKLFF	TGTGCCAGCACCGCGGGGACAGGGGGCCGGGAAAAACTGTTTTTT
TRBV30	-	-	TRBJ1-3	CAWGDNPSGNTIYF	TGTGCCTGGGGGGACAACCCCTCTGGAAACACCATATATTTT
TRBV9	-	-	TRBJ2-2	CASSASVAGLNTGELFF	TGTGCCAGCAGCGCGTCCGTGGCGGGACTGAACACCGGGGAGCTGTTTTTT
TRBV5-1	-	TRBD1	TRBJ2-3	CASTLTGTGWDTQYF	TGCGCCAGCACCTTGACCGGGACAGGGTGGGATACGCAGTATTTT
TRBV3-1/TRBV3-2	-	TRBD1	TRBJ1-2	CASSQDRGLNYGYTF	TGTGCCAGCAGCCAGGACAGGGGCCTTAACTATGGCTACACCTTC
TRBV18	once	-	TRBJ2-1	CASSPGQSSYNEQFF	TGTGCCAGCTCACCGGGGCAGAGCTCCTACAATGAGCAGTTCTTC
TRBV27	-	TRBD2	TRBJ2-7	CASSLKTSGPYEQYF	TGTGCCAGCAGTTTAAAGACTAGCGGACCCTACGAGCAGTACTTC
TRBV12-3/TRBV12-4	once	-	TRBJ2-1	CASSPINEQFF	TGTGCCAGCAGCCCTATCAATGAGCAGTTCTTC
TRBV3-1/TRBV3-2	-	TRBD2	TRBJ2-3	CASSQLAGGPMLRTDTQYF	TGTGCCAGCAGCCAACTAGCGGGAGGGCCAATGTTACGAACAGATACGCAGTATTTT
TRBV4-1	once	TRBD1	TRBJ2-7	CASSRGQGPLGNEQYF	TGCGCCAGCAGCCGAGGACAGGGCCCCCTTGGGAACGAGCAGTACTTC
TRBV28	-	-	TRBJ2-7	CASSLKSGSSYEQYF	TGTGCCAGCAGTTTAAAGTCGGGGTCATCCTACGAGCAGTACTTC
TRBV9	-	-	TRBJ1-3	CASSAGQYSGNTIYF	TGTGCCAGCAGCGCTGGACAGTACTCTGGAAACACCATATATTTT
TRBV6-2/TRBV6-3	-	-	TRBJ2-1	CASSRSGYNEQFF	TGTGCCAGCAGTCGAAGCGGTTACAATGAGCAGTTCTTC
TRBV7-2	-	TRBD1	TRBJ2-5	CASSSTGTGGIQYF	TGTGCCAGCAGCTCGACCGGGACAGGGGGCATCCAGTACTTC
TRBV7-9	-	TRBD2	TRBJ2-2	CASSQLAGRTGELFF	TGTGCCAGCAGTCAGCTAGCGGGACGGACCGGGGAGCTGTTTTTT
TRBV19	-	TRBD1	TRBJ1-1	CASSPDRDTEAFF	TGTGCCAGTAGTCCCGACAGGGACACTGAAGCTTTCTTT
TRBV7-8	few	TRBD1	TRBJ1-2	CASSYRDRGRGNYGYTF	TGTGCCAGCAGCTACCGGGACAGGGGGCGCGGAAACTATGGCTACACCTTC
TRBV11-2	-	-	TRBJ1-2	CASSSNQGLGYTF	TGTGCCAGCAGCTCCAACCAGGGTTTGGGCTACACCTTC
TRBV18	-	-	TRBJ1-2	CASSPPGALNYGYTF	TGTGCCAGCTCACCGCCCGGAGCTCTGAACTATGGCTACACCTTC
TRBV7-9	-	-	TRBJ1-2	CASSLTADGYTF	TGTGCCAGCAGCTTAACAGCCGATGGCTACACCTTC
TRBV3-1/TRBV3-2	-	-	TRBJ2-2	CASSQEPNTGELFF	TGTGCCAGCAGCCAGGAGCCGAACACCGGGGAGCTGTTTTTT
TRBV27	-	TRBD1	TRBJ1-2	CASSSGQGAVYGYTF	TGTGCCAGCAGTTCGGGACAGGGGGCAGTCTATGGCTACACCTTC
TRBV5-4	-	TRBD2	TRBJ2-1	CASSPPTSGHNEQFF	TGTGCCAGCAGCCCGCCGACTAGCGGCCACAATGAGCAGTTCTTC
TRBV4-1	-	-	TRBJ2-5	CASSQVVRGLGENQETQYF	TGCGCCAGCAGCCAAGTTGTCCGAGGGCTAGGCGAAAATCAAGAGACCCAGTACTTC
TRBV5-1	-	TRBD2	TRBJ2-1	CASSLGLAGPGNEQFF	TGCGCCAGCAGCCTAGGACTAGCGGGACCCGGGAATGAGCAGTTCTTC
TRBV7-8	-	-	TRBJ2-7	CASSLTQGPAYEQYF	TGTGCCAGCAGCTTGACGCAGGGGCCCGCCTACGAGCAGTACTTC
TRBV19	-	-	TRBJ2-4	CASSVRGQLAKNIQYF	TGTGCCAGTAGTGTTAGAGGACAGCTAGCCAAAAACATTCAGTACTTC
TRBV19	once	-	TRBJ2-6	CASKDSRSGANVLTF	TGTGCCAGTAAAGACAGCCGCTCTGGGGCCAACGTCCTGACTTTC
TRBV29-1	few	-	TRBJ2-7	CSVDGGTLSYEQYF	TGCAGCGTTGATGGGGGGACTCTCTCCTACGAGCAGTACTTC
TRBV19	many	TRBD1	TRBJ1-2	CASRTGGQVGYTF	TGTGCCAGCAGAACAGGGGGCCAGGTTGGCTACACCTTC
TRBV15	-	-	TRBJ1-1	CATSRGLPPNTEAFF	TGTGCCACCAGCAGAGGACTCCCACCGAACACTGAAGCTTTCTTT
TRBV4-3	-	TRBD1	TRBJ2-1	CASSYRGPGNEQFF	TGCGCCAGCAGTTACAGGGGTCCGGGCAATGAGCAGTTCTTC
TRBV2	-	TRBD1	TRBJ1-1	CASRATTGQGNTEAFF	TGTGCCAGCAGGGCTACTACGGGACAGGGAAACACTGAAGCTTTCTTT
TRBV18	-	-	TRBJ1-1	CASSPRATGNTEAFF	TGTGCCAGCTCACCGCGGGCGACAGGGAACACTGAAGCTTTCTTT
TRBV28	-	-	TRBJ1-2	CASSLPGRAVTF	TGTGCCAGCAGTCTTCCCGGCAGGGCTGTTACCTTC
TRBV5-1	-	-	TRBJ1-1	CASSAQGQRNTEAFF	TGCGCCAGCAGCGCCCAAGGACAGCGGAACACTGAAGCTTTCTTT
TRBV28	-	TRBD1	TRBJ1-2	CASSPDRGRVYGYTF	TGTGCCAGCAGTCCCGACAGGGGGCGCGTCTATGGCTACACCTTC
TRBV5-6	-	-	TRBJ2-1	CASSVWGGPPYNEQFF	TGTGCCAGCAGTGTATGGGGGGGGCCCCCCTACAATGAGCAGTTCTTC
TRBV6-5	once	-	TRBJ1-1	CASSYSNFFAKSEAFF	TGTGCCAGCAGTTACTCGAATTTCTTTGCGAAATCTGAAGCTTTCTTT
TRBV28	-	-	TRBJ1-5	CASSLPGPARQPQHF	TGTGCCAGCAGTTTACCAGGGCCGGCGAGACAGCCCCAGCATTTT
TRBV2	-	TRBD2	TRBJ2-3	CASSEGPWAGVKTDTQYF	TGTGCCAGCAGTGAAGGCCCCTGGGCGGGGGTGAAGACAGATACGCAGTATTTT
TRBV28	-	-	TRBJ2-3	CASSLGIGLTDTQYF	TGTGCCAGCAGTTTAGGAATAGGACTCACAGATACGCAGTATTTT
TRBV14	few	-	TRBJ1-1	CASSHPGGEAFF	TGTGCCAGCAGCCATCCCGGCGGTGAAGCTTTCTTT
TRBV7-3	-	TRBD2	TRBJ2-1	CASSLISGSYNEQFF	TGTGCCAGCAGCTTAATAAGCGGGAGTTACAATGAGCAGTTCTTC
TRBV10-3	-	-	TRBJ1-2	CAIRGLYGYTF	TGTGCCATCAGGGGCCTCTATGGCTACACCTTC
TRBV5-4	-	TRBD1	TRBJ1-1	CASSLADRGRGSTEAFF	TGTGCCAGCAGCTTGGCCGACAGGGGGCGAGGGAGCACTGAAGCTTTCTTT
TRBV6-5	once	TRBD2	TRBJ2-1	CASSYIGTSGINEQFF	TGTGCCAGCAGTTACATTGGGACTAGCGGGATAAATGAGCAGTTCTTC